This T cell receptor (beta chain) is drawn from a study of cytomegalovirus exposure and HLA in healthy donors. Trimming removed 6 bases at V and 8 bases at J, with 13 bases between. The CDR3 has 13 amino acids. The germline V gene has CDR1 MDHEN and CDR2 SYDVKM. PCR used 60 Vbeta primers and 13 Jbeta primers. TCRdb's copy holds only in-frame clones and misses some; the assay was immunoSEQ multiplex PCR. The table records some 180,000 clones, 80% to 90% of them present only once. Although they were nominally healthy when sampled, donors likely had unrecorded immune exposures. The sequence derives from a girl aged 2 to 10 in good health and CMV-seropositive. The sequenced sample was PBMCs. The rearrangement links TRBV28 to TRBJ1-4; D remains unclear. CDR3 protein: CASSPGRSEKLFF. For the CDR3, the DNA is TGTGCCAGCAGCCCCGGAAGGAGCGAAAAACTGTTTTTT.